A selection of T cell receptor beta chains follows, all from one sample in a study of blood T cell repertoires in COVID-19. This table comes from immunoSEQ multiplex PCR, and its TCRdb copy is limited to in-frame clones, with some not included. The sample carries roughly 340,000 clones, roughly nine tenths recorded once. Sequences were obtained from PBMCs or T cells enriched from blood (not recorded which). Source of these receptors: a man aged 18 to 30 who had recovered from COVID-19. CDR3s include the opening cysteine and the closing phenylalanine or tryptophan. Fields, in order: D gene, V gene, clone size, J gene, CDR3 DNA, CDR3 protein. A D gene is named only where the DNA matches it firmly. Clone size is stated in some rows and not others, as once, few, many or a class when expanded.

>TRBD1|TRBV7-8|-|TRBJ1-5
TGTGCCAGCAGCTTAGTGGTTAGACAGGGGCGCGCTCAGCCCCAGCATTTT
CASSLVVRQGRAQPQHF
>-|TRBV12-2|-|TRBJ1-2
TGTGCAAGTCGCTTCACCAGCGGGAACAGGCCCCGAAACTCCTATGGCTACACCTTC
CASRFTSGNRPRNSYGYTF
>TRBD1|TRBV6-5|-|TRBJ2-7
TGTGCCAGCAGTTACTCGGGGACAGGGAACTACTACGAGCAGTACTTC
CASSYSGTGNYYEQYF
>TRBD1|TRBV5-1|-|TRBJ2-7
TGCGCCAGCAGCTTGGACGGGACAGGGGTCCGCGAGCAGTACTTC
CASSLDGTGVREQYF
>TRBD1|TRBV6-2/TRBV6-3|-|TRBJ2-7
TGTGCCAGCAGTTTCCCCGGGACAGCAGAATACGAGCAGTACTTC
CASSFPGTAEYEQYF
>TRBD1|TRBV19|-|TRBJ1-2
TGTGCCAGTAGTCCCGGGACAGGGGCGCGGGGCTACACCTTC
CASSPGTGARGYTF
>-|TRBV9|-|TRBJ2-7
TGTGCCAGCAGCGTAGCTAGCGACAGCTCCTACGAGCAGTACTTC
CASSVASDSSYEQYF
>-|TRBV19|-|TRBJ1-2
TGTGCCAGTAGTATACGGCAGGAAAGCAACTATGGCTACACCTTC
CASSIRQESNYGYTF
>TRBD1|TRBV18|-|TRBJ2-7
TGTGCCAGCTCCCCGACAGGGACAAACTACGAGCAGTACTTC
CASSPTGTNYEQYF
>-|TRBV24-1|once|TRBJ1-2
TGTGCCACCAGTGATTTAGCTGGCTACACCTTC
CATSDLAGYTF
>-|TRBV28|-|TRBJ2-7
TGTGCCAGCAACTTGGCCCGGGACGAGCAGTACTTC
CASNLARDEQYF
>-|TRBV10-3|-|TRBJ1-2
TGTGCCATCAGTACAGGCCCCATTGGCTATGGCTACACCTTC
CAISTGPIGYGYTF
>TRBD1|TRBV7-2|once|TRBJ1-1
TGTGCCAGCAGCCCAGGACAGGGGTCGAGCACTGAAGCTTTCTTT
CASSPGQGSSTEAFF
>-|TRBV30|-|TRBJ2-3
TGTGCCTGGAGTCCCCCCAACAGCCCAGATACGCAGTATTTT
CAWSPPNSPDTQYF
>-|TRBV28|-|TRBJ2-5
TGTGCCAGCAGGACGACAGGGGAGGGAGAGACCCAGTACTTC
CASRTTGEGETQYF
>TRBD2|TRBV7-2|-|TRBJ2-5
TGTGCCAGCAGTCGAAGACTAGCGGGACAAGAGACCCAGTACTTC
CASSRRLAGQETQYF
>TRBD2|TRBV6-5|-|TRBJ2-3
TGTGCCAGCAGCGCTGGGGGGGGTGCAGATACGCAGTATTTT
CASSAGGGADTQYF
>TRBD1|TRBV4-2|-|TRBJ2-2
TGTGCCAGCAGGAGACAGGGGGCCGGTGGCGTCGCCGGGGAGCTGTTTTTT
CASRRQGAGGVAGELFF
>TRBD1|TRBV5-1|-|TRBJ1-4
TGCGCCAGCAGCCCCGACAGGGGGACTAATGAAAAACTGTTTTTT
CASSPDRGTNEKLFF
>-|TRBV7-9|-|TRBJ1-1
TGTGCCAGCTGGGGAGGGTTGAACACTGAAGCTTTCTTT
CASWGGLNTEAFF
>-|TRBV7-9|-|TRBJ2-3
TGTGCCAGCAGCCACCCCGTGGCAGCGCCAGATACGCAGTATTTT
CASSHPVAAPDTQYF
>TRBD1|TRBV9|-|TRBJ2-3
TGTGCCAGCAGCGCGTCCACAGGGGTAGATACGCAGTATTTT
CASSASTGVDTQYF
>TRBD2|TRBV10-2|once|TRBJ2-5
TGCGCCAGCATGGCCCCCGGGGGGGTTCAGTACCAAGAGACCCAGTACTTC
CASMAPGGVQYQETQYF
>TRBD2|TRBV4-2|-|TRBJ2-7
TGTGCCAGCAGCCCTGCCGGGACTAGGGAAGGCGAGCAGTACTTC
CASSPAGTREGEQYF
>-|TRBV5-1|-|TRBJ2-2
TGCGCCAGCAGCTACGACAGCTATGCGAACACCGGGGAGCTGTTTTTT
CASSYDSYANTGELFF
>-|TRBV5-4|-|TRBJ2-3
TGTGCCAGCAGCGCTGATATGGGGGCTTTAAGCACAGATACGCAGTATTTT
CASSADMGALSTDTQYF
>-|TRBV30|-|TRBJ1-5
TGTGCCTGGAGTAGGGGGGGTTATAGCAATCAGCCCCAGCATTTT
CAWSRGGYSNQPQHF
>TRBD1|TRBV28|-|TRBJ2-7
TGTGCCAGCAGTCCGGGACAGGGCCCTTACGAGCAGTACTTC
CASSPGQGPYEQYF
>-|TRBV7-9|-|TRBJ1-4
TGTGCCAGCACCCTAATCGGGGTAGCTAATGAAAAACTGTTTTTT
CASTLIGVANEKLFF
>-|TRBV9|-|TRBJ1-2
TGTGCCAGCAGCGTAGGAAGTGGAGGAGGCGGCTACACCTTC
CASSVGSGGGGYTF
>-|TRBV29-1|-|TRBJ2-1
TGCAGCGGCCGGGCAGGGCTCAATGAGCAGTTCTTC
CSGRAGLNEQFF
>-|TRBV5-8|-|TRBJ2-5
TGTGCCAGCAGCTTGGCCGGGGTCGTGGGTCGAGAGACCCAGTACTTC
CASSLAGVVGRETQYF
>-|TRBV7-6|-|TRBJ2-4
TGTGCCAGCAGCCAAAGCGGGCCAGGCATTCAGTACTTC
CASSQSGPGIQYF
>TRBD1|TRBV5-1|once|TRBJ2-7
TGCGCCAGCAGCTCACAGGGGGGCGAGCAGTACTTC
CASSSQGGEQYF
>TRBD2|TRBV7-2|once|TRBJ2-7
TGTGCCAGCAGCTTCGGCAATGGGAGGGCCTACGAGCAGTACTTC
CASSFGNGRAYEQYF
>-|TRBV2|-|TRBJ1-5
TGTGCCAGCAGTGTGGGGGGTGGTCAGCCCCAGCATTTT
CASSVGGGQPQHF
>-|TRBV30|-|TRBJ2-7
TGTGCCTGTTCCCCCGACAAGAGGGTCTACGAGCAGTACTTC
CACSPDKRVYEQYF
>TRBD2|TRBV5-1|-|TRBJ2-3
TGCGCCAGCAGCCTATCGACTAGCGGGGACACAGATACGCAGTATTTT
CASSLSTSGDTDTQYF
>-|TRBV10-3|-|TRBJ2-3
TGTGCCATCAGTGGGGGAGGAGATACGCAGTATTTT
CAISGGGDTQYF
>-|TRBV9|-|TRBJ2-2
TGTGCCAGCAGCGTAGGGACTATTACGAACACCGGGGAGCTGTTTTTT
CASSVGTITNTGELFF
>-|TRBV9|-|TRBJ2-7
TGTGCCAGCAGCGCCGGAGACAGTGAGCAGTACTTC
CASSAGDSEQYF
>-|TRBV7-2|-|TRBJ2-7
TGTGCCAGCAGCTTATCCAAGGGGCAGAACTACGAGCAGTACTTC
CASSLSKGQNYEQYF
>-|TRBV6-6|-|TRBJ2-5
TGTGCCAGCAGTTACTCGGGCCGTCAAGAGACCCAGTACTTC
CASSYSGRQETQYF
>TRBD1|TRBV18|-|TRBJ1-5
TGTGCCAGCTCACCCGGGACAGGGAATCAGCCCCAGCATTTT
CASSPGTGNQPQHF
>-|TRBV20-1|-|TRBJ1-2
TGCAGTGCTGGGAGCCTGGGTGGCTACACCTTC
CSAGSLGGYTF
>-|TRBV7-9|-|TRBJ1-3
TGTGCCAGCAGTCTATCACAGCTCAGTATGTCTTCTGGAAACACCATATATTTT
CASSLSQLSMSSGNTIYF
>-|TRBV7-2|-|TRBJ1-5
TGTGCCAGCAGCGGGCTTCGAAATCAGCCCCAGCATTTT
CASSGLRNQPQHF
>TRBD2|TRBV4-3|-|TRBJ2-5
TGCGCCAGCAGCCTAGGGAAGCGGGAGTTTCAAGAGACCCAGTACTTC
CASSLGKREFQETQYF
>TRBD2|TRBV15|-|TRBJ2-7
TGTGCCACCAGCAGTGATAAAGGGACTAGGAGGTACGAGCAGTACTTC
CATSSDKGTRRYEQYF
>-|TRBV7-9|-|TRBJ2-7
TGTGCCAGCAGCTTGTCGGGAGTCAGCGAGCAGTACTTC
CASSLSGVSEQYF
>-|TRBV27|-|TRBJ2-3
TGTGCCAGCAGTTTCGATGGAGGAGACTTTCCTCGGACGGTAACAGATACGCAGTATTTT
CASSFDGGDFPRTVTDTQYF
>-|TRBV5-5|-|TRBJ1-5
TGTGCCAGCAGCATCTGGACAGTTAATCAGCCCCAGCATTTT
CASSIWTVNQPQHF
>-|TRBV5-1|-|TRBJ2-1
TGCGCCAGCAGCTTGGGACAGTCCTACAATGAGCAGTTCTTC
CASSLGQSYNEQFF
>-|TRBV28|-|TRBJ1-2
TGTGCCAGCTTTTCCGGGGTTAACTATGGCTACACCTTC
CASFSGVNYGYTF
>-|TRBV2|-|TRBJ1-5
TGTGCCAGCAGTGGCTGGGGGGGGCAACAGCCCCAGCATTTT
CASSGWGGQQPQHF
>TRBD1|TRBV5-1|few|TRBJ1-1
TGCGCCAGCAGCTTATCGACAGGGGGCGTCCCTGAAGCTTTCTTT
CASSLSTGGVPEAFF
>TRBD2|TRBV20-1|-|TRBJ2-1
TGCAGTGCTAGTACGCCTAGCGGGACGAATGAGCAGTTCTTC
CSASTPSGTNEQFF
>-|TRBV5-1|-|TRBJ2-5
TGCGCCAGCAGCTTGCGGGATATGGAGACCCAGTACTTC
CASSLRDMETQYF
>TRBD1|TRBV7-9|-|TRBJ1-5
TGTGCCAGCAGCTTAGTTTCGACAGGGTCTTCTCAGCCCCAGCATTTT
CASSLVSTGSSQPQHF